This TCR beta chain was found in a study of CD8 T cells in Susac syndrome. After extraction with the RNeasy kit, roughly 0.45 to 1 ug of the RNA was reverse transcribed using random hexamers. TCRdb processed the immunoSEQ multiplex PCR reads anew with MiXCR; each CDR3 protein has one entry. Of over 100,000 distinct CDR3 sequences listed, about 96% were seen once; the top ten hold roughly 0.099%. The sequence came from a human donor in good health. The specimen was CD4+ T cells from PBMCs.

CDR3 sequence: CASRKKAKNIQYF. The CDR3 nucleotides read TGTGCCAGCAGGAAGAAAGCCAAAAACATTCAGTACTTC. This chain uses TRBV28 with TRBJ2-4; no clear D gene. V gave up 6 bases and J gave up 0 bases, with 6 bases separating them. This CDR3 has 13 amino acids. The germline CDR1 and CDR2 sequences are MDHEN and SYDVKM. Together with reference TRBV28 and TRBJ2-4, the CDR3 gives the full variable domain: DVKVTQSSRYLVKRTGEKVFLECVQDMDHENMFWYRQDPGLGLRLIYFSYDVKMKEKGDIPEGYSVSREKKERFSLILESASTNQTSMYLCASRKKAKNIQYFGAGTRLSVL.